This T cell receptor (beta chain) was captured in a study of T cell repertoires in cytomegalovirus infection. Turning to the study itself: CMV infection together with matching HLA type was indicated by public TCR beta signatures.

This clonotype has only a few counts. What it binds is unknown. MiXCR, run by TCRdb on the reads, gives a single entry per CDR3 protein. The sample lists 750,000 to 900,000 distinct CDR3 sequences; approximately 32% were seen once. Trimming left V 1 base short and J 4 bases short, with 13 bases between. The CDR3 is 15 amino acids. The germline V gene encodes CDR1 SGHTA and CDR2 FQGNSA. The sample consisted of cultured CD8+ T cells from PBMCs, taken from culture after CMV antigen stimulation. The genes are TRBV7-2 and TRBJ1-1, with a possible D match to TRBD1 (5 bases). The clonotype was recovered from a human donor in good health (CMV status not recorded). Some clones in this sample may be carry-over from other donors' samples. The CDR3, as DNA: TGTGCCAGCAGCTTAGTAGAACGGGGGGGCACTGAAGCTTTCTTT. It yields the protein CASSLVERGGTEAFF.